The T cell receptor (beta chain) under discussion was sequenced for a study of lymphopenia after photon versus proton radiotherapy. Study observations and caveats: Only patients who died were analyzed for survival; proton advantage is unproven.

Using immunoSEQ multiplex PCR, the repertoire was profiled, and TCRdb retains in-frame clones only, with some absent. The table records 25,000 to 35,000 clones, around nine tenths of them present only once. About this clone: Its antigen is as yet unknown.

Germline CDR1 and CDR2: MNHEY and SVGAGI. The CDR3 is 13 residues long. V was clipped by 5 bases and J by 3 bases, with 11 bases between them. This sample comprised peripheral blood, obtained from a patient treated with proton-based radiotherapy. The TCR was taken from a woman aged 55-69 years with cholangiocarcinoma. Some clones in this sample may be carry-over from other donors' samples. The rearrangement links TRBV6-5 to TRBJ2-7; no clear D. The CDR3 nucleotides are TGTGCCAGCAGTAAACCCGGAGACTACGAGCAGTACTTC. Residues: CASSKPGDYEQYF.